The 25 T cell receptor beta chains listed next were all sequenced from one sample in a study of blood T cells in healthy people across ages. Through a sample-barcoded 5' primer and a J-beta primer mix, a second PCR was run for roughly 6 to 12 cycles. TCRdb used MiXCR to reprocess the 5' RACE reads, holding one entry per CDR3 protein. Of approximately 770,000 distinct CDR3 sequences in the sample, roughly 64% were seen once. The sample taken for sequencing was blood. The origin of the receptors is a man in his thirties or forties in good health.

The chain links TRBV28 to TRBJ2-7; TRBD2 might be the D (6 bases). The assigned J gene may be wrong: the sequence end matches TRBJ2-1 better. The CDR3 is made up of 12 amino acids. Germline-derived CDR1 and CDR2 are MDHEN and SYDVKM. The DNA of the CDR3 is TGTGCCAGCAGTTCCAGGACTACGGAGCAGTTCTTC. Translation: CASSSRTTEQFF.

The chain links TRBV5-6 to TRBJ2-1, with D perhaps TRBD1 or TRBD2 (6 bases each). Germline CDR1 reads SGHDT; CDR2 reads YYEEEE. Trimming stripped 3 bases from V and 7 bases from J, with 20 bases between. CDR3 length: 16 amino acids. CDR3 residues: CASSSAGRGVGNEQFF. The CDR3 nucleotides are TGTGCCAGCAGCTCCGCGGGTAGGGGGGTAGGGAATGAGCAGTTCTTC.

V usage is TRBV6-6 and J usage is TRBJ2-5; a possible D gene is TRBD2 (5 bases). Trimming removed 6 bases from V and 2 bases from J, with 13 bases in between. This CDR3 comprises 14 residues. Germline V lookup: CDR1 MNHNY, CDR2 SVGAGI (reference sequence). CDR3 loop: CASRYPGWQETQYF. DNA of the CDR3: TGTGCCAGCAGGTATCCGGGGTGGCAAGAGACCCAGTACTTC.

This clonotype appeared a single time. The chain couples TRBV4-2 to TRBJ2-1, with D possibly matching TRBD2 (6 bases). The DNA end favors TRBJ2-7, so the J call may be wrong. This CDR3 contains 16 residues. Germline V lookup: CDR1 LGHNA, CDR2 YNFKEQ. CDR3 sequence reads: CASSQYRDFLYNEQYF. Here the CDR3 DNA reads TGTGCCAGCAGCCAATACCGGGACTTCCTATACAATGAGCAGTACTTC.

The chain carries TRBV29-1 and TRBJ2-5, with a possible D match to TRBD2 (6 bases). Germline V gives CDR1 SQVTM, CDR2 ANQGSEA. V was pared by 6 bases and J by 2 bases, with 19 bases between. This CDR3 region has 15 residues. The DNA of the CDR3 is TGCAGCGTCCCTCACACGGGGGTGCGGCAAGAGACCCAGTACTTC. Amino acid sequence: CSVPHTGVRQETQYF.

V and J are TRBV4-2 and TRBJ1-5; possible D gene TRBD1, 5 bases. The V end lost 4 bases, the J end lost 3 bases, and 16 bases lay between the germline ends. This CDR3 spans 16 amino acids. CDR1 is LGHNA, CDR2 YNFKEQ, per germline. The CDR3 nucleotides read TGTGCCAGCAGCCTGGAATTTTCAGGGAACAATCAGCCCCAGCATTTT. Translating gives CASSLEFSGNNQPQHF.

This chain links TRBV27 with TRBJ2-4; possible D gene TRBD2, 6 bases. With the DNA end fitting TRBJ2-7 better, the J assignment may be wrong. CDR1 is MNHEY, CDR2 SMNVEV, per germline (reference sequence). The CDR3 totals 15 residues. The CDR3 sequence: CASSVGQGLGYEQYF. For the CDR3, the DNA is TGTGCCAGCAGTGTAGGGCAGGGACTGGGCTACGAGCAGTACTTC.

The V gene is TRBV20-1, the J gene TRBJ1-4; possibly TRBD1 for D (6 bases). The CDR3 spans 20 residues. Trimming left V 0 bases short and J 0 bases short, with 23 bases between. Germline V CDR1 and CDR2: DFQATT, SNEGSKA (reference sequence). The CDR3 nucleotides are TGCAGTGCTAGAGATAGGGGGGGGAGGTCTACACTCGCAACTAATGAAAAACTGTTTTTT. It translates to CSARDRGGRSTLATNEKLFF.

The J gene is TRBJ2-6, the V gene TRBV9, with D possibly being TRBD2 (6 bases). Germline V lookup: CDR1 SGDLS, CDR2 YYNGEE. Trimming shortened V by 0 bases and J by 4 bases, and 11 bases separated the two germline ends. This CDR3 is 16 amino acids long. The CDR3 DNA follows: TGTGCCAGCAGCGTAGCGGCCGGGAGAGGGGCCAACGTCCTGACTTTC. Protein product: CASSVAAGRGANVLTF.

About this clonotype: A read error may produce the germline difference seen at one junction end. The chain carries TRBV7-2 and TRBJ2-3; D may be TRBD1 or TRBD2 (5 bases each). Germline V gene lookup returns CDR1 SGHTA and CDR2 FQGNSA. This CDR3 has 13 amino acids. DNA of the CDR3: TGTGCCAGCAGCTTTGGGACCACAGATACGCAGTCTTTT. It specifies CASSFGTTDTQSF.

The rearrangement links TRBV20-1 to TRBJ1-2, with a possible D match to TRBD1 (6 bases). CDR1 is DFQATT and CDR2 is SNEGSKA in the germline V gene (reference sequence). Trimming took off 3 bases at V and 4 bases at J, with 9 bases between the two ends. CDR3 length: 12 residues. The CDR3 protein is CSASRGPYGYTF. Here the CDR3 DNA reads TGCAGTGCTAGTCGGGGGCCCTATGGCTACACCTTC.

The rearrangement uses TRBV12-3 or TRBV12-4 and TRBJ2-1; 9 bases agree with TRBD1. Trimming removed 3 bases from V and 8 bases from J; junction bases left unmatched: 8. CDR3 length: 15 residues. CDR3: CASSFNRGLRHEQFF. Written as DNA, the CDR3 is TGTGCCAGCAGTTTCAACAGGGGGCTACGGCATGAGCAGTTCTTC.

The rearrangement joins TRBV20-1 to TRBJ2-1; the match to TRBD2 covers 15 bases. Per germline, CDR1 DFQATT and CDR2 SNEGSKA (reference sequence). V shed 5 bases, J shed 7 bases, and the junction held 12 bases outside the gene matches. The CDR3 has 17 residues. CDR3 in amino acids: CSAGTSGGPRPENEQFF. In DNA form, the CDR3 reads TGCAGTGCTGGGACTAGCGGGGGGCCCAGACCTGAAAATGAGCAGTTCTTC.

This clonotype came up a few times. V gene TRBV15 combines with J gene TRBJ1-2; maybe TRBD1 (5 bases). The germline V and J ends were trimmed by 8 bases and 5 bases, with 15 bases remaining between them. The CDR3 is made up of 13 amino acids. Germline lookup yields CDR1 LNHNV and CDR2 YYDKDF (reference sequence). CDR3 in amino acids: CATGGRGFYGYTF. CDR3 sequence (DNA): TGTGCCACCGGGGGGAGGGGATTTTATGGCTACACCTTC.

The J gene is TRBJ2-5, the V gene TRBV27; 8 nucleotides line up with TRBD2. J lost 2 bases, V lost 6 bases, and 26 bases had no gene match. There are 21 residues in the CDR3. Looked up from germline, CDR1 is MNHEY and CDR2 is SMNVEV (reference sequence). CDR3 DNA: TGTGCCAGCAGCTACCTTGGGCTACAACGAGGCGGGAGGCACCGTCAAGAGACCCAGTACTTC. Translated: CASSYLGLQRGGRHRQETQYF.

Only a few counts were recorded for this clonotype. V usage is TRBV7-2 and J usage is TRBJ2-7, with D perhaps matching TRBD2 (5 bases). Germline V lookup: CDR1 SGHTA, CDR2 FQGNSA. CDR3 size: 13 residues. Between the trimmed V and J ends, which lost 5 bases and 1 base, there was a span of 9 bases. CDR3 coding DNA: TGTGCCAGCAGCCGCGAGGGATCCTACGAGCAGTACTTC. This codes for CASSREGSYEQYF.

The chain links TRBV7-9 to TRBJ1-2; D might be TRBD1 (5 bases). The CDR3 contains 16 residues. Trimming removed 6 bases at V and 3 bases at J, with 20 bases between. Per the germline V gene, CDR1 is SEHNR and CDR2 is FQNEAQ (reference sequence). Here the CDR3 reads CASRPEQISRDYGYTF. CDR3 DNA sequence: TGTGCCAGCAGGCCGGAACAGATAAGCAGGGACTATGGCTACACCTTC.

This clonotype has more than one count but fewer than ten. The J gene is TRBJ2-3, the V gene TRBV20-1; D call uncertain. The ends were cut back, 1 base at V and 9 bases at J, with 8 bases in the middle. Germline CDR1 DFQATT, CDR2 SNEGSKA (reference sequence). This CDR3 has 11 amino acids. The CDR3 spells CSARAEETQYF. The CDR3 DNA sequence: TGCAGTGCTAGAGCGGAAGAAACGCAGTATTTT.

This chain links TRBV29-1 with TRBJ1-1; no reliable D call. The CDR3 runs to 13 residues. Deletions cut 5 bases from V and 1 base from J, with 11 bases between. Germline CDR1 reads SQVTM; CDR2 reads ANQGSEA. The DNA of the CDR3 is TGCAGCGTTCCTCGGTCTCGGAACACTGAAGCTTTCTTT. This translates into CSVPRSRNTEAFF. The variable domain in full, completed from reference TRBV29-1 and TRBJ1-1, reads SAVISQKPSRDICQRGTSLTIQCQVDSQVTMMFWYRQQPGQSLTLIATANQGSEATYESGFVIDKFPISRPNLTFSTLTVSNMSPEDSSIYLCSVPRSRNTEAFFGQGTRLTVV.

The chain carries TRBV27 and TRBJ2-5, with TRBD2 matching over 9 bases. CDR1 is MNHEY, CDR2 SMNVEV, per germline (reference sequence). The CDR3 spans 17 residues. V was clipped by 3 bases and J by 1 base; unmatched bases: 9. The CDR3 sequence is CASSFRAGGIPQETQYF. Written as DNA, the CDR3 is TGTGCCAGCAGTTTCCGGGCGGGGGGGATTCCCCAAGAGACCCAGTACTTC.

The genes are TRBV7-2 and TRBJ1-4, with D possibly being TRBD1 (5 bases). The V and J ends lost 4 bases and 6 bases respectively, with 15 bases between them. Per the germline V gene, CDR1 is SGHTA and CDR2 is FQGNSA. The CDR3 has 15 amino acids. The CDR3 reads CASSSSVGPDEKLFF. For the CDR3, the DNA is TGTGCCAGCAGCTCCTCGGTGGGGCCCGATGAAAAACTGTTTTTT.

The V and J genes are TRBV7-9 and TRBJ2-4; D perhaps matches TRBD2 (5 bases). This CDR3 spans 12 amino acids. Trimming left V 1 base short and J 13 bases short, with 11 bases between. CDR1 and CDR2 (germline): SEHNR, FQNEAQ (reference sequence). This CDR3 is CASSLVGEWQYF. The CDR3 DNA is TGTGCCAGCAGCTTAGTGGGAGAGTGGCAGTACTTC. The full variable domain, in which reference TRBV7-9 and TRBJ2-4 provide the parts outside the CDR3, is DTGVSQNPRHKITKRGQNVTFRCDPISEHNRLYWYRQTLGQGPEFLTYFQNEAQLEKSRLLSDRFSAERPKGSFSTLEIQRTEQGDSAMYLCASSLVGEWQYFGAGTRLSVL.

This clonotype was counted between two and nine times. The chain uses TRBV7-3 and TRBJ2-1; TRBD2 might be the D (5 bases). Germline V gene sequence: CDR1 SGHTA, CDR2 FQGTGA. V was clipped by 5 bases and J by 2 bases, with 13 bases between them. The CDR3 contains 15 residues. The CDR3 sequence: CASSQRPDPYNEQFF. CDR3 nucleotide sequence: TGTGCCAGCAGCCAGCGGCCGGACCCCTACAATGAGCAGTTCTTC.

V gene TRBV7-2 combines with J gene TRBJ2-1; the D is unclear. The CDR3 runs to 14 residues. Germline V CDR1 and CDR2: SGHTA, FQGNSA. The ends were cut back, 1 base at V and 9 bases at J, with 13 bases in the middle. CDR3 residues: CASSLDVSVPEQFF. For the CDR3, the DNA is TGTGCCAGCAGCTTAGACGTTTCGGTACCTGAGCAGTTCTTC.

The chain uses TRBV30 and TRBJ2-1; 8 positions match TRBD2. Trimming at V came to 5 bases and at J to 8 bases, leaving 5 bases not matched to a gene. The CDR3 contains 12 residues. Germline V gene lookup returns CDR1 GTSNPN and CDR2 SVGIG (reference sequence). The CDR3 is CAWGGAGDEQFF. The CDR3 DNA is TGTGCCTGGGGCGGAGCGGGGGATGAGCAGTTCTTC.